A selection of T cell receptor beta chains follows, all from one sample in a study of cytomegalovirus exposure and HLA in healthy donors. Clones were read by immunoSEQ multiplex PCR, and TCRdb kept only the in-frame ones, dropping some. The sample lists more than 90,000 clones; approximately 93% were seen once. Sample: PBMCs. These receptors all stem from a woman aged 25-40 years in good health and CMV-seropositive. The CDR3 runs from the conserved cysteine through the conserved F or W. The D gene is left open where the match is weak. Clone size is not always given. Where it is, it says once, few, many or a class for expanded clones.

J gene: TRBJ2-3; V gene: TRBV27; D gene: -; clone size: -; CDR3 DNA: TGTGCCAGCAGTTTACGGTATACAGATACGCAGTATTTT; CDR3 protein: CASSLRYTDTQYF
J gene: TRBJ1-1; V gene: TRBV28; D gene: -; clone size: -; CDR3 DNA: TGTGCCAGCAGTTTACGACCCCCCTGGGGAGGTGAAGCTTTCTTT; CDR3 protein: CASSLRPPWGGEAFF
J gene: TRBJ2-1; V gene: TRBV5-1; D gene: -; clone size: -; CDR3 DNA: TGCGCCAGCAGCTTAAAAGGGGGCAATGAGCAGTTCTTC; CDR3 protein: CASSLKGGNEQFF
J gene: TRBJ2-1; V gene: TRBV30; D gene: TRBD2; clone size: -; CDR3 DNA: TGTGCCTGGAGTTGGGAGCGGGAGACTTACAATGAGCAGTTCTTC; CDR3 protein: CAWSWERETYNEQFF
J gene: TRBJ2-1; V gene: TRBV27; D gene: TRBD2; clone size: -; CDR3 DNA: TGTGCCTCCAGCAAGTCCTCCCCACTAGCGGAGCAGAACAATGAGCAGTTCTTC; CDR3 protein: CASSKSSPLAEQNNEQFF
J gene: TRBJ2-1; V gene: TRBV10-2; D gene: TRBD2; clone size: -; CDR3 DNA: TGCGCCAGCAGTGAGTCTTTAGCGGGATGGTACAATGAGCAGTTCTTC; CDR3 protein: CASSESLAGWYNEQFF
J gene: TRBJ2-7; V gene: TRBV10-3; D gene: -; clone size: -; CDR3 DNA: TGTGCCATCAGTGAGGGCACCACCAATGGCTACGAGCAGTACTTC; CDR3 protein: CAISEGTTNGYEQYF
J gene: TRBJ2-1; V gene: TRBV10-3; D gene: -; clone size: -; CDR3 DNA: TGTGCCATCAGTGCGGGAAGGACCTACAATGAGCAGTTCTTC; CDR3 protein: CAISAGRTYNEQFF
J gene: TRBJ1-3; V gene: TRBV19; D gene: -; clone size: -; CDR3 DNA: TGTGCCAGTAGTATTGCGGTTGGAAACACCATATATTTT; CDR3 protein: CASSIAVGNTIYF
J gene: TRBJ2-7; V gene: TRBV30; D gene: TRBD1; clone size: -; CDR3 DNA: TGTGCCTGGTCCTTGAGACAGGGGGCTTACGAGCAGTACTTC; CDR3 protein: CAWSLRQGAYEQYF
J gene: TRBJ2-1; V gene: TRBV27; D gene: TRBD2; clone size: -; CDR3 DNA: TGTGCCAGCAGTCTTACCCTAGCGGGAGGGCCGGATGAGCAGTTCTTC; CDR3 protein: CASSLTLAGGPDEQFF
J gene: TRBJ1-2; V gene: TRBV5-6; D gene: -; clone size: -; CDR3 DNA: TGTGCCAGCAGGGGGGACAAAACTAACTATGGCTACACCTTC; CDR3 protein: CASRGDKTNYGYTF
J gene: TRBJ2-1; V gene: TRBV29-1; D gene: -; clone size: -; CDR3 DNA: TGCAGCGTCTCGCGCCCCGGAGACGCTGAGCAGTTCTTC; CDR3 protein: CSVSRPGDAEQFF
J gene: TRBJ2-7; V gene: TRBV7-2; D gene: TRBD2; clone size: -; CDR3 DNA: TGTGCCAGCAGCTTAGCGGACCTAGCGGGAGGTACCGCCTACGAGCAGTACTTC; CDR3 protein: CASSLADLAGGTAYEQYF
J gene: TRBJ2-7; V gene: TRBV19; D gene: -; clone size: -; CDR3 DNA: TGTGCCAGTAGCAAGGGCCCAAACAGGGTGGACTCCTACGAGCAGTACTTC; CDR3 protein: CASSKGPNRVDSYEQYF
J gene: TRBJ2-3; V gene: TRBV7-2; D gene: -; clone size: -; CDR3 DNA: TGTGCCAGCAGCTTAGACGGGTCAGATACGCAGTATTTT; CDR3 protein: CASSLDGSDTQYF
J gene: TRBJ2-7; V gene: TRBV2; D gene: TRBD2; clone size: few; CDR3 DNA: TGTGCCAGCAGTATAGCGGGAGGCCCCATTTACGAGCAGTACTTC; CDR3 protein: CASSIAGGPIYEQYF
J gene: TRBJ2-5; V gene: TRBV5-8; D gene: -; clone size: -; CDR3 DNA: TGTGCCAGCACCCTGGCGGCGGGAACGGGACTGGATAAGAAGACCCAGTACTTC; CDR3 protein: CASTLAAGTGLDKKTQYF
J gene: TRBJ1-5; V gene: TRBV18; D gene: TRBD1; clone size: -; CDR3 DNA: TGTGCCAGCTCACTAGGGACAGGGTCTGGGCAGCCCCAGCATTTT; CDR3 protein: CASSLGTGSGQPQHF
J gene: TRBJ1-2; V gene: TRBV29-1; D gene: -; clone size: -; CDR3 DNA: TGCAGCGTTGAGAAACCGGGTCAGGGGGGCTACACCTTC; CDR3 protein: CSVEKPGQGGYTF
J gene: TRBJ1-2; V gene: TRBV6-1; D gene: -; clone size: -; CDR3 DNA: TGTGCCAGCAGTGCTGACGGAGCGCTTTACGGCTACACCTTC; CDR3 protein: CASSADGALYGYTF
J gene: TRBJ2-1; V gene: TRBV27; D gene: TRBD2; clone size: -; CDR3 DNA: TGTGCCAGCAGCCGCGGAGTAGCGGGGTACAATGAGCAGTTCTTC; CDR3 protein: CASSRGVAGYNEQFF
J gene: TRBJ2-1; V gene: TRBV19; D gene: -; clone size: -; CDR3 DNA: TGTGCCAGTAGTACGGGAACCGCCTACAATGAGCAGTTCTTC; CDR3 protein: CASSTGTAYNEQFF
J gene: TRBJ2-7; V gene: TRBV27; D gene: TRBD2; clone size: -; CDR3 DNA: TGTGCCAGCCGACTAGCGGGTCGCTACGAGCAGTACTTC; CDR3 protein: CASRLAGRYEQYF
J gene: TRBJ2-7; V gene: TRBV6-1; D gene: TRBD2; clone size: once; CDR3 DNA: TGTGCCAGCATCTTTAGCCGGGGGGGAGAGCAGTACTTC; CDR3 protein: CASIFSRGGEQYF
J gene: TRBJ2-7; V gene: TRBV4-2; D gene: TRBD2; clone size: -; CDR3 DNA: TGTGCCAGCAGCCAAGATAACGGGGGGGAGCAGTACTTC; CDR3 protein: CASSQDNGGEQYF
J gene: TRBJ2-3; V gene: TRBV5-6; D gene: -; clone size: -; CDR3 DNA: TGTGCCAGCAGCTTCCCGGGAAACGTTGAGTATTTT; CDR3 protein: CASSFPGNVEYF
J gene: TRBJ2-5; V gene: TRBV7-2; D gene: -; clone size: -; CDR3 DNA: TGTGCCAGCAGCTTAAGTCCCGGTGTTTCAGAGACCCAGTACTTC; CDR3 protein: CASSLSPGVSETQYF
J gene: TRBJ2-2; V gene: TRBV6-6; D gene: -; clone size: -; CDR3 DNA: TGTGCCAGCAGCAGGGGTAACACCGGGGAGCTGTTTTTT; CDR3 protein: CASSRGNTGELFF
J gene: TRBJ2-6; V gene: TRBV4-2; D gene: -; clone size: -; CDR3 DNA: TGTGCCAGCAGCCAAGAGAGCAGGGTCGGGGCCAACGTCCTGACTTTC; CDR3 protein: CASSQESRVGANVLTF
J gene: TRBJ2-1; V gene: TRBV30; D gene: TRBD2; clone size: -; CDR3 DNA: TGTGCCTGGAGTCTACTAGCGGGAAAGTCTAATGAGCAGTTCTTC; CDR3 protein: CAWSLLAGKSNEQFF
J gene: TRBJ2-7; V gene: TRBV7-9; D gene: TRBD2; clone size: -; CDR3 DNA: TGTGCCAGCAGCCCGAGGGGGGTCGAGCGGGAGGCCGGTTACGAGCAGTACTTC; CDR3 protein: CASSPRGVEREAGYEQYF
J gene: TRBJ2-5; V gene: TRBV28; D gene: -; clone size: -; CDR3 DNA: TGTGCCAGCAGTCTAGACTGGGACTCGCAAGAGACCCAGTACTTC; CDR3 protein: CASSLDWDSQETQYF
J gene: TRBJ1-2; V gene: TRBV2; D gene: -; clone size: -; CDR3 DNA: TGTGCCAGCAGTGAACGAGGAGGGTCGGGGAGCTATGGCTACACCTTC; CDR3 protein: CASSERGGSGSYGYTF
J gene: TRBJ1-1; V gene: TRBV19; D gene: -; clone size: -; CDR3 DNA: TGTGCCAGTAGTATGGCTCGCCTCGTCACAGGGAACACTGAAGCTTTCTTT; CDR3 protein: CASSMARLVTGNTEAFF
J gene: TRBJ2-7; V gene: TRBV11-2; D gene: TRBD2; clone size: -; CDR3 DNA: TGTGCCAGCAGCCTCTTAGCGGCGGGAGGAGGTGAGCAGTACTTC; CDR3 protein: CASSLLAAGGGEQYF
J gene: TRBJ2-1; V gene: TRBV5-8; D gene: TRBD2; clone size: -; CDR3 DNA: TGTGCCAGCAGCTTGCTAGCGGGAGGGTTGGGTGAGCAGTTCTTC; CDR3 protein: CASSLLAGGLGEQFF
J gene: TRBJ2-7; V gene: TRBV30; D gene: -; clone size: -; CDR3 DNA: TGTGCCTGGGGGACTGGAACATACGAGCAGTACTTC; CDR3 protein: CAWGTGTYEQYF
J gene: TRBJ2-7; V gene: TRBV5-1; D gene: -; clone size: once; CDR3 DNA: TGCGCCAGCAGGTTCAACCCCAGCGAATTCTACGAGCAGTACTTC; CDR3 protein: CASRFNPSEFYEQYF
J gene: TRBJ1-4; V gene: TRBV4-3; D gene: TRBD1; clone size: -; CDR3 DNA: TGCGCCAGCAGCCAAGAAGGGGACAGGGGTAATGAAAAACTGTTTTTT; CDR3 protein: CASSQEGDRGNEKLFF
J gene: TRBJ2-7; V gene: TRBV5-4; D gene: -; clone size: -; CDR3 DNA: TGTGCCAGCAGCGAGTCCGGGACAAACGAGCAGTACTTC; CDR3 protein: CASSESGTNEQYF
J gene: TRBJ1-5; V gene: TRBV6-4; D gene: -; clone size: -; CDR3 DNA: TGTGCCAGGAGGCATCCTCGAAGGGGCCAGCCCCAGCATTTT; CDR3 protein: CARRHPRRGQPQHF
J gene: TRBJ2-1; V gene: TRBV7-9; D gene: TRBD2; clone size: -; CDR3 DNA: TGTGCCAGCAGCCGCGAGCTAGCGGGAGGTGAGCAGTTCTTC; CDR3 protein: CASSRELAGGEQFF
J gene: TRBJ1-2; V gene: TRBV4-1; D gene: -; clone size: -; CDR3 DNA: TGCGCCAGCAGCCAAGACAGGGGAACTTATGGCTACACCTTC; CDR3 protein: CASSQDRGTYGYTF